The rows below give T cell receptor beta chains drawn from one sample of a study of T cell responses to AZD1222 COVID-19 vaccine. Produced via immunoSEQ multiplex PCR; TCRdb's table is partial and in-frame only. The table has 100,000 to 150,000 clones, approximately 91% seen once; the top ten hold around 0.99%. Sample: peripheral blood, taken 28 days after the second AZD1222 dose. These receptors were collected from an adult who received the AZD1222 COVID-19 vaccine. Both conserved end residues are part of each CDR3. D genes are given only for firm matches. Some rows have no size entry. The others give once, few or many, or a class for an expanded clone.

j_call | v_call | d_call | clone_size | cdr3_nt | cdr3_aa
TRBJ1-2 | TRBV3-1/TRBV3-2 | . | . | TGTGCCAGCAGCCAGTCGGACTATGGCTACACCTTC | CASSQSDYGYTF
TRBJ1-3 | TRBV6-6 | . | . | TGTGCCAGCAGGCGGGAGGGTATCTCTGGAAACACCATATATTTT | CASRREGISGNTIYF
TRBJ1-2 | TRBV5-1 | TRBD1 | . | TGCGCCAGCAGCTTGTCGGTTCAGGGGGGCTTCTATGGCTACACCTTC | CASSLSVQGGFYGYTF
TRBJ1-5 | TRBV18 | . | . | TGTGCCAGCTCACCACGTCAACTGACATATAGCAATCAGCCCCAGCATTTT | CASSPRQLTYSNQPQHF
TRBJ2-5 | TRBV2 | . | . | TGTGCCAGCAGTGAAGTAGGTTATAAAGAGACCCAGTACTTC | CASSEVGYKETQYF
TRBJ1-3 | TRBV25-1 | . | . | TGTGCCAGCAGTGGCAGGGAAGGCTCTGCTGGAAACACCATATATTTT | CASSGREGSAGNTIYF
TRBJ1-2 | TRBV2 | . | few | TGTGCCAGCAGCGGACGTGAGGGTTCGGGCTACACCTTC | CASSGREGSGYTF
TRBJ1-2 | TRBV6-1 | . | . | TGTGCCAGCAGTGAAACCCCGGGACGCAGACTCTATGGCTACACCTTC | CASSETPGRRLYGYTF
TRBJ1-2 | TRBV5-1 | . | . | TGCGCCAGCAGATTACAGGAGGGGGTCTATGGCTACACCTTC | CASRLQEGVYGYTF
TRBJ2-2 | TRBV7-3 | TRBD1 | . | TGTGCCAGCAGCCCTGTAGGCCAGGGGGCTACCGGGGAGCTGTTTTTT | CASSPVGQGATGELFF
TRBJ1-3 | TRBV7-8 | . | . | TGTGCCAGCAGCCCTTTGACAGCGACCCGGAACACCATATATTTT | CASSPLTATRNTIYF
TRBJ1-1 | TRBV27 | . | . | TGTGCCAGCAGCCGAGGGGGGCAGAACACTGAAGCTTTCTTT | CASSRGGQNTEAFF
TRBJ1-1 | TRBV7-3 | TRBD1 | . | TGTGCCAGCAGCCCATCTTTCTTTACAGGGGACCGGAACACTGAAGCTTTCTTT | CASSPSFFTGDRNTEAFF
TRBJ2-5 | TRBV3-1/TRBV3-2 | TRBD1 | . | TGTGCCAGCAGCCGATTGGACAGGGCTGAGACCCAGTACTTC | CASSRLDRAETQYF
TRBJ2-3 | TRBV7-9 | . | . | TGTGCCAGCAGCCCCAGGACGGGCTCAGATACGCAGTATTTT | CASSPRTGSDTQYF
TRBJ2-1 | TRBV2 | TRBD2 | . | TGTGCCGACAAGCGGGAGGGTTCGTACAATGAGCAGTTCTTC | CADKREGSYNEQFF
TRBJ2-3 | TRBV10-3 | . | once | TGTGCCATCAGAGGGCCATGGGCATCCCCAGATACGCAGTATTTT | CAIRGPWASPDTQYF
TRBJ1-3 | TRBV7-6 | . | few | TGTGCCAGCAGCTTGAACGGTCCCTCTGGAAACACCATATATTTT | CASSLNGPSGNTIYF
TRBJ1-5 | TRBV7-9 | . | . | TGTGCCAGCAGCGCGGGGAGTCAGCCCCAGCATTTT | CASSAGSQPQHF
TRBJ2-7 | TRBV5-5 | . | . | TGTGCCAGCAGCACAGTAGGACGCGCCTACGAGCAGTACTTC | CASSTVGRAYEQYF
TRBJ1-2 | TRBV28 | . | . | TGTGCCACCGAGGCGTATGGCTACACCTTC | CATEAYGYTF
TRBJ2-7 | TRBV7-9 | . | few | TGTGCCAGCAGCTTAGCGGCGGGGCTCGGCTACGAGCAGTACTTC | CASSLAAGLGYEQYF
TRBJ1-6 | TRBV5-1 | . | once | TGCGCCAGCAGAAAGGACACCTCCTATAATTCACCCCTCCACTTT | CASRKDTSYNSPLHF
TRBJ1-4 | TRBV5-1 | . | . | TGCGCCAGCAGCTTAGGCGGGATCGGGGCTAATGAAAAACTGTTTTTT | CASSLGGIGANEKLFF
TRBJ1-2 | TRBV5-4 | . | . | TGTGCCAGCAGCCGAAGGGCAGACTATGGCTACACCTTC | CASSRRADYGYTF
TRBJ2-7 | TRBV29-1 | . | . | TGCAGCGTAAAAATACAGGGAGTCGGGGTTTACGAGCAGTACTTC | CSVKIQGVGVYEQYF
TRBJ2-1 | TRBV9 | . | . | TGTGCCAGCAGCCCCAGACCAGGGAAAGCCCTTGATAATGAGCAGTTCTTC | CASSPRPGKALDNEQFF
TRBJ2-5 | TRBV7-2 | TRBD2 | . | TGTGCCAGCAGCTTAACTAGCGGAGGGGGGGAGACCCAGTACTTC | CASSLTSGGGETQYF
TRBJ2-1 | TRBV7-2 | . | . | TGTGCCAGCACCCCGGGGTATGAGCAGTTCTTC | CASTPGYEQFF
TRBJ1-1 | TRBV6-5 | TRBD1 | . | TGTGCCAGCAGTACCGACAGGGGGATGAACACTGAAGCTTTCTTT | CASSTDRGMNTEAFF
TRBJ2-1 | TRBV7-3 | TRBD1 | . | TGTGCCAGCTCAGGACAGGGGCCGGGGGAGCAGTTCTTC | CASSGQGPGEQFF